Listed below are T cell receptor beta chains from one sample, sequenced in a study of regulatory T cells in long-lasting Graves disease. TCRdb re-derived calls from the multiplex PCR reads in MiXCR, one entry per CDR3 protein. The sample lists 300,000 to 400,000 distinct CDR3 sequences, 16% occurring once. The sample also formed part of further work on T cells in Graves' hyperthyroidism and ophthalmopathy.

This material consisted of peripheral blood mononuclear cells (PBMCs), taken at new diagnosis, from a patient treated with antithyroid drugs. These receptors came from a middle-aged man with Graves disease. Each CDR3 is given with its conserved first and last residue. Fields, in order: J gene, clone size, V gene, D gene, CDR3 protein, CDR3 DNA. The D gene is left open where the match is weak. Expanded clones get a size class; other rows say once, few or many, or leave the size out.

j_gene: TRBJ1-1
abundance: many
v_gene: TRBV5-1
d_gene: NA
CDR3aa: CASSYGTYTEAFF
CDR3nt: TGTGCCAGCAGCTATGGGACTTACACTGAAGCTTTCTTT

j_gene: TRBJ2-7
abundance: few
v_gene: TRBV7-2
d_gene: TRBD1
CDR3aa: CASRDRGQGSYEQYF
CDR3nt: TGTGCCAGCAGGGATCGGGGACAGGGGTCCTACGAGCAGTACTTC

j_gene: TRBJ1-4
abundance: many
v_gene: TRBV30
d_gene: TRBD1
CDR3aa: CALKRGPGEKLFF
CDR3nt: TGTGCCTTGAAGAGGGGGCCGGGCGAAAAACTGTTTTTT

j_gene: TRBJ2-1
abundance: many
v_gene: TRBV12-3/TRBV12-4
d_gene: NA
CDR3aa: CASSFAGADGSYNEQFF
CDR3nt: TGTGCCAGCAGTTTTGCGGGGGCCGACGGCTCCTACAATGAGCAGTTCTTC

j_gene: TRBJ2-7
abundance: many
v_gene: TRBV29-1
d_gene: TRBD2
CDR3aa: CSVLGTSGKFYEQYF
CDR3nt: TGCAGCGTCCTGGGGACTAGCGGAAAATTCTACGAGCAGTACTTC

j_gene: TRBJ2-5
abundance: many
v_gene: TRBV7-9
d_gene: NA
CDR3aa: CASSLERAAQETQYF
CDR3nt: TGTGCCAGCAGCTTAGAAAGGGCTGCCCAAGAGACCCAGTACTTC

j_gene: TRBJ1-5
abundance: NA
v_gene: TRBV6-1
d_gene: NA
CDR3aa: CASAGGRNQPQHF
CDR3nt: TGTGCCTCCGCCGGGGGACGCAATCAGCCCCAGCATTTT

j_gene: TRBJ2-7
abundance: many
v_gene: TRBV14
d_gene: NA
CDR3aa: CASSYNLGVSYEQYF
CDR3nt: TGTGCCAGCAGCTACAACCTCGGAGTTTCCTACGAGCAGTACTTC

j_gene: TRBJ1-1
abundance: many
v_gene: TRBV5-1
d_gene: NA
CDR3aa: CASSLIQGRTEAFF
CDR3nt: TGCGCCAGCAGCTTAATTCAGGGCCGCACTGAAGCTTTCTTT

j_gene: TRBJ2-2
abundance: NA
v_gene: TRBV7-3
d_gene: TRBD1
CDR3aa: CASSLTRGLNTGELFF
CDR3nt: TGTGCCAGCAGCTTAACGAGGGGGCTGAACACCGGGGAGCTGTTTTTT

j_gene: TRBJ1-1
abundance: many
v_gene: TRBV2
d_gene: TRBD1
CDR3aa: CASRISGDRGFYEMNTEAFF
CDR3nt: TGTGCCAGCAGAATTTCAGGGGACAGGGGTTTCTACGAGATGAACACTGAAGCTTTCTTT

j_gene: TRBJ2-3
abundance: many
v_gene: TRBV9
d_gene: TRBD2
CDR3aa: CASSVSGGITDTQYF
CDR3nt: TGTGCCAGCAGCGTAAGCGGGGGGATAACAGATACGCAGTATTTT

j_gene: TRBJ2-1
abundance: many
v_gene: TRBV18
d_gene: TRBD1
CDR3aa: CAGSRPGQYNEQFF
CDR3nt: TGTGCCGGCTCACGCCCGGGACAGTACAATGAGCAGTTCTTC

j_gene: TRBJ1-5
abundance: few
v_gene: TRBV6-2/TRBV6-3
d_gene: NA
CDR3aa: CASSYVRGNQPQHF
CDR3nt: TGTGCCAGCAGTTACGTTCGGGGGAATCAGCCCCAGCATTTT

j_gene: TRBJ2-7
abundance: NA
v_gene: TRBV24-1
d_gene: TRBD2
CDR3aa: CATSDRGLAGEQYF
CDR3nt: TGTGCCACCAGTGACCGGGGACTAGCGGGCGAGCAGTACTTC

j_gene: TRBJ2-3
abundance: many
v_gene: TRBV2
d_gene: TRBD2
CDR3aa: CASSPGTSGGASTDTQYF
CDR3nt: TGTGCCAGCAGCCCCGGGACTAGCGGGGGAGCCAGCACAGATACGCAGTATTTT

j_gene: TRBJ2-5
abundance: many
v_gene: TRBV3-1
d_gene: NA
CDR3aa: CASSQFLGQETQYF
CDR3nt: TGTGCCAGCAGCCAATTTTTAGGTCAAGAGACCCAGTACTTC

j_gene: TRBJ2-1
abundance: few
v_gene: TRBV20-1
d_gene: TRBD2
CDR3aa: CSARARGGTRNEQFF
CDR3nt: TGCAGTGCTAGAGCTCGGGGGGGCACTAGGAATGAGCAGTTCTTC

j_gene: TRBJ2-3
abundance: many
v_gene: TRBV7-2
d_gene: NA
CDR3aa: CASTLNSRLVDTQYF
CDR3nt: TGTGCCAGCACCTTGAACTCCAGACTGGTGGATACGCAGTATTTT

j_gene: TRBJ2-7
abundance: NA
v_gene: TRBV30
d_gene: NA
CDR3aa: CAWRGDGEQYF
CDR3nt: TGTGCCTGGAGAGGGGACGGGGAGCAGTACTTC

j_gene: TRBJ1-1
abundance: few
v_gene: TRBV2
d_gene: NA
CDR3aa: CASNGARDHASTEAFF
CDR3nt: TGTGCCAGCAATGGGGCCAGGGATCATGCGAGCACTGAAGCTTTCTTT

j_gene: TRBJ2-1
abundance: many
v_gene: TRBV6-2/TRBV6-3
d_gene: TRBD2
CDR3aa: CASTLRGGNEQFF
CDR3nt: TGTGCCAGCACTTTACGGGGGGGGAATGAGCAGTTCTTC

j_gene: TRBJ2-3
abundance: NA
v_gene: TRBV20-1
d_gene: TRBD2
CDR3aa: CSASRLAGGQGDTQYF
CDR3nt: TGCAGTGCTAGCCGGCTAGCGGGGGGGCAGGGAGATACGCAGTATTTT

j_gene: TRBJ2-1
abundance: NA
v_gene: TRBV11-3
d_gene: NA
CDR3aa: CASSLVREQFF
CDR3nt: TGTGCCAGCAGCTTAGTCCGTGAGCAGTTCTTC

j_gene: TRBJ2-5
abundance: NA
v_gene: TRBV7-2
d_gene: NA
CDR3aa: CASSIRDMGETQYF
CDR3nt: TGTGCCAGCAGCATCCGGGACATGGGGGAGACCCAGTACTTC

j_gene: TRBJ2-3
abundance: many
v_gene: TRBV28
d_gene: TRBD2
CDR3aa: CASSRTSGGITDTQYF
CDR3nt: TGTGCCAGCAGTCGGACTAGCGGGGGGATCACAGATACGCAGTATTTT

j_gene: TRBJ2-3
abundance: many
v_gene: TRBV18
d_gene: TRBD2
CDR3aa: CASSPSAGGFTDTQYF
CDR3nt: TGTGCCAGCTCACCCTCGGCGGGGGGGTTCACAGATACGCAGTATTTT

j_gene: TRBJ1-2
abundance: few
v_gene: TRBV7-2
d_gene: TRBD1
CDR3aa: CASSSPGGYYGYTF
CDR3nt: TGTGCCAGCAGCTCACCAGGGGGGTACTATGGCTACACCTTC

j_gene: TRBJ1-4
abundance: many
v_gene: TRBV3-1
d_gene: NA
CDR3aa: CASSQAPQKLFF
CDR3nt: TGTGCCAGCAGCCAAGCCCCGCAGAAACTGTTTTTT

j_gene: TRBJ1-1
abundance: many
v_gene: TRBV5-1
d_gene: NA
CDR3aa: CASSLGSGDTEAFF
CDR3nt: TGCGCCAGCAGCCTCGGATCAGGGGACACTGAAGCTTTCTTT

j_gene: TRBJ2-7
abundance: many
v_gene: TRBV6-5
d_gene: NA
CDR3aa: CASSYTPRIEQYF
CDR3nt: TGTGCCAGCAGTTACACACCTAGGATCGAGCAGTACTTC

j_gene: TRBJ2-5
abundance: NA
v_gene: TRBV9
d_gene: TRBD1
CDR3aa: CASSPTGQGVQTQYF
CDR3nt: TGTGCCAGCAGCCCCACGGGACAGGGGGTTCAGACCCAGTACTTC

j_gene: TRBJ2-4
abundance: many
v_gene: TRBV12-3/TRBV12-4
d_gene: NA
CDR3aa: CASSLGLKGIQYF
CDR3nt: TGTGCCAGCAGTCTGGGACTGAAAGGCATTCAGTACTTC

j_gene: TRBJ1-1
abundance: few
v_gene: TRBV11-3
d_gene: NA
CDR3aa: CASSLFNVWDTEAFF
CDR3nt: TGTGCCAGCAGCTTATTTAATGTGTGGGACACTGAAGCTTTCTTT

j_gene: TRBJ2-1
abundance: NA
v_gene: TRBV28
d_gene: NA
CDR3aa: CASSFGLGSAYNEQFF
CDR3nt: TGTGCCAGCAGCTTCGGGTTGGGTAGCGCCTACAATGAGCAGTTCTTC

j_gene: TRBJ2-3
abundance: many
v_gene: TRBV28
d_gene: TRBD1
CDR3aa: CASTNDRGPDTQYF
CDR3nt: TGTGCCAGCACCAACGACAGGGGCCCCGATACGCAGTATTTT

j_gene: TRBJ2-3
abundance: NA
v_gene: TRBV29-1
d_gene: TRBD2
CDR3aa: CSAEISGGAIDTQYF
CDR3nt: TGCAGCGCTGAGATTAGCGGGGGGGCAATCGATACGCAGTATTTT

j_gene: TRBJ2-7
abundance: many
v_gene: TRBV6-1
d_gene: NA
CDR3aa: CATAPSAGLEQYF
CDR3nt: TGTGCCACCGCCCCTTCGGCGGGGCTCGAGCAGTACTTC

j_gene: TRBJ1-1
abundance: many
v_gene: TRBV18
d_gene: TRBD1
CDR3aa: CASSPWPTGETEAFF
CDR3nt: TGTGCCAGCTCACCATGGCCCACAGGGGAAACTGAAGCTTTCTTT

j_gene: TRBJ2-3
abundance: many
v_gene: TRBV28
d_gene: NA
CDR3aa: CASSLQAGVGTDTQYF
CDR3nt: TGTGCCAGCAGTTTACAGGCAGGGGTAGGGACAGATACGCAGTATTTT

j_gene: TRBJ1-5
abundance: few
v_gene: TRBV9
d_gene: NA
CDR3aa: CASSRLASNQPQHF
CDR3nt: TGTGCCAGCAGCCGGTTGGCTAGCAATCAGCCCCAGCATTTT